These 16 T cell receptor beta chains came from one sample sequenced in a study of blood T cell repertoires in COVID-19. Using immunoSEQ multiplex PCR, the repertoire was profiled, and TCRdb retains in-frame clones only, with some absent. The sample gives 85,000 to 120,000 clones, 92% of which show up once; 1.9% is in the top ten. Sample: peripheral blood. The receptor source for this set is a woman aged 45-60 years with COVID-19, enrolled during active disease.

The rearrangement uses TRBV6-5 and TRBJ2-2; 8 bases agree with TRBD2. From germline, CDR1 is MNHEY and CDR2 SVGAGI. The CDR3 covers 14 residues. The junction had 1 base not matched to a gene; V was cut back by 6 bases and J by 1 base. The CDR3 coding sequence is TGTGCCAGCAGCCGGGGGGGGAACACCGGGGAGCTGTTTTTT. As protein: CASSRGGNTGELFF.

This clone has just a few counts. The CDR3 reads CAWAQGTIQPQHF. DNA for the CDR3: TGTGCCTGGGCACAGGGGACAATTCAGCCCCAGCATTTT. The V call is TRBV30, the J call TRBJ1-5, with 7 bases lining up with TRBD1. The J segment lost 6 bases and the V segment lost 5 bases, leaving 7 bases of the junction unmatched. Germline V gives CDR1 GTSNPN, CDR2 SVGIG (reference sequence). CDR3 length: 13 residues.

The V call is TRBV10-2, the J call TRBJ1-2; no clear D. The germline V and J ends were trimmed by 3 bases and 0 bases, with 8 bases remaining between them. This CDR3 has 14 amino acids. Looked up from germline, CDR1 is WSHSY and CDR2 is SAAADI. The chain's CDR3 is CASSEGGPNYGYTF. The CDR3 DNA sequence: TGCGCCAGCAGTGAAGGAGGGCCTAACTATGGCTACACCTTC.

This clone was counted a few times. The chain recombines TRBV6-6 with TRBJ2-7, with 10 nucleotides matching TRBD1. Trimming at V came to 2 bases and at J to 6 bases, leaving 7 bases not matched to a gene. The CDR3 extends over 15 amino acids. Germline CDR1 MNHNY, CDR2 SVGAGI (reference sequence). The CDR3 bases are TGTGCCAGCAGTTACCGTGGACAGGGGGGGCCCGAGCAGTACTTC. Encoded protein: CASSYRGQGGPEQYF.

The chain carries TRBV7-9 and TRBJ1-1, with 7 bases identical to TRBD1. Germline assignment: CDR1 SEHNR and CDR2 FQNEAQ (reference sequence). The CDR3 extends over 14 amino acids. The V segment lost 5 bases and the J segment 1 base; nucleotides outside the gene matches: 4. In DNA form, the CDR3 reads TGTGCCAGCAGCCGACAGGGTCGGAACACTGAAGCTTTCTTT. The encoded protein is CASSRQGRNTEAFF.

The chain carries TRBV11-2 and TRBJ2-7; 9 nucleotides match TRBD2. Germline assignment: CDR1 SGHAT and CDR2 FQNNGV. CDR3 length: 14 amino acids. The V segment lost 3 bases and the J segment 7 bases; nucleotides outside the gene matches: 7. The CDR3 is CASSFRGGAGEQYF. The DNA of the CDR3 is TGTGCCAGCAGCTTCCGCGGGGGGGCTGGGGAGCAGTACTTC.

V usage is TRBV27 and J usage is TRBJ1-1; 10 positions agree with TRBD1. The CDR3 spans 15 residues. V lost 5 bases and J lost 5; bases outside the gene matches: 8. The V gene's germline CDR1 is MNHEY and CDR2 SMNVEV (reference sequence). The CDR3 here is CASSLLGTGVTEAFF. Written as DNA, the CDR3 is TGTGCCAGCAGTCTCCTTGGGACAGGGGTAACTGAAGCTTTCTTT.

The V gene is TRBV7-2, the J gene TRBJ2-1; TRBD2 matches 10 bases. The CDR3 is made up of 16 amino acids. The trim removed 5 bases at V and 7 bases at J, leaving 11 bases unmatched. CDR1 SGHTA and CDR2 FQGNSA come from the germline V gene. CDR3 in amino acids: CASSPPSGGAPNEQFF. The CDR3 region has the DNA TGTGCCAGCAGCCCCCCGAGCGGGGGGGCGCCGAATGAGCAGTTCTTC.

Only one count was recorded for this clone. The gene calls are TRBV5-1 and TRBJ1-5; 9 bases align to TRBD1. This CDR3 has 16 residues. V gave up 0 bases and J gave up 0 bases; unmatched junction bases: 1. The germline V gene has CDR1 SGHRS and CDR2 YFSETQ. This CDR3 is CASSLGTGASNQPQHF. The CDR3 coding sequence is TGCGCCAGCAGCTTGGGGACAGGGGCTAGCAATCAGCCCCAGCATTTT. Together with reference TRBV5-1 and TRBJ1-5, the CDR3 gives the full variable domain: KAGVTQTPRYLIKTRGQQVTLSCSPISGHRSVSWYQQTPGQGLQFLFEYFSETQRNKGNFPGRFSGRQFSNSRSEMNVSTLELGDSALYLCASSLGTGASNQPQHFGDGTRLSIL.

This chain links TRBV13 with TRBJ2-1; 8 positions agree with TRBD2. CDR3 length equals 14 residues. Germline CDR1 and CDR2: PRHDT and FYEKMQ (reference sequence). The V gene end was trimmed by 1 base and the J gene end by 8 bases; junction bases not matched to a gene: 4. The CDR3 bases are TGTGCCAGCAGCTTAGCGGGGGGGCCCTATGAGCAGTTCTTC. Residues: CASSLAGGPYEQFF.

To note about this clone: Within the sample, other DNA sequences also encode this same CDR3. The CDR3 reads CASSAGQGAGGYTF. DNA of the CDR3: TGTGCCAGTAGTGCCGGACAGGGGGCGGGCGGCTACACCTTC. The V and J genes are TRBV19 and TRBJ1-2, with 11 bases that match TRBD1. The CDR3 is 14 residues long. The V and J ends lost 5 bases and 8 bases, in that order; junction bases with no gene match: 7. Germline CDR1 is LNHDA and CDR2 is SQIVND (reference sequence). Variable domain in full (rest from reference TRBV19 and TRBJ1-2): DGGITQSPKYLFRKEGQNVTLSCEQNLNHDAMYWYRQDPGQGLRLIYYSQIVNDFQKGDIAEGYSVSREKKESFPLTVTSAQKNPTAFYLCASSAGQGAGGYTFGSGTRLTVV.

This clone was picked up a small number of times. The genes are TRBV5-6 and TRBJ1-4; D gene unclear. CDR3 size: 14 residues. CDR1 SGHDT and CDR2 YYEEEE come from the germline V gene. V lost 1 base, J lost 7 bases, and 11 bases lay in between. The DNA for the CDR3 is TGTGCCAGCAGCTTGATTAGGTCGGGTGAAAAACTGTTTTTT. Translated: CASSLIRSGEKLFF.

The rearrangement uses TRBV7-8 and TRBJ2-2, with TRBD1 matching over 7 bases. Germline CDR1 reads SGHVS; CDR2 reads FQNEAQ. The CDR3 runs to 17 residues. Trimming took 5 bases from V and 6 from J; bases not matched to a gene: 15. CDR3: CASSPTRAGGMAGELFF. The CDR3 DNA reads TGTGCCAGCAGCCCTACCCGGGCAGGGGGTATGGCCGGGGAGCTGTTTTTT. The full variable domain, rest sourced from reference TRBV7-8 and TRBJ2-2, is GAGVSQSPRYKVAKRGQDVALRCDPISGHVSLFWYQQALGQGPEFLTYFQNEAQLDKSGLPSDRFFAERPEGSVSTLKIQRTQQEDSAVYLCASSPTRAGGMAGELFFGEGSRLTVL.

The rearrangement links TRBV7-9 to TRBJ2-7; TRBD2 aligns across 7 bases. The V gene's germline CDR1 is SEHNR and CDR2 FQNEAQ (reference sequence). There are 17 residues in the CDR3. Losses at the gene ends were 0 bases for V and 2 bases for J; bases not matched to a gene: 10. CDR3 sequence (DNA): TGTGCCAGCAGCTTAGCTCCCCAGGGAGGGTTCCCCTACGAGCAGTACGTC. The encoded protein is CASSLAPQGGFPYEQYV.

The rearrangement links TRBV11-3 to TRBJ1-2; 7 bases align to TRBD1. The length of the CDR3 is 16 residues. CDR1 is SGHNT and CDR2 is YENEEA in the germline V gene. J lost 4 bases, V lost 5 bases, and 13 bases had no gene match. The CDR3 protein is CASSPISGTETYGYTF. The CDR3 bases are TGTGCCAGCAGCCCCATCTCCGGGACAGAGACCTATGGCTACACCTTC.

The chain uses TRBV5-1 and TRBJ1-3; D is unresolved. Germline V CDR1 and CDR2: SGHRS, YFSETQ. The CDR3 contains 18 residues. Trimming cost V 3 bases and J 0 bases, with 19 bases left between them. The chain's CDR3 is CASSYTAAESSSGNTIYF. As DNA, the CDR3 is TGCGCCAGCAGCTACACAGCTGCTGAATCAAGCTCTGGAAACACCATATATTTT.